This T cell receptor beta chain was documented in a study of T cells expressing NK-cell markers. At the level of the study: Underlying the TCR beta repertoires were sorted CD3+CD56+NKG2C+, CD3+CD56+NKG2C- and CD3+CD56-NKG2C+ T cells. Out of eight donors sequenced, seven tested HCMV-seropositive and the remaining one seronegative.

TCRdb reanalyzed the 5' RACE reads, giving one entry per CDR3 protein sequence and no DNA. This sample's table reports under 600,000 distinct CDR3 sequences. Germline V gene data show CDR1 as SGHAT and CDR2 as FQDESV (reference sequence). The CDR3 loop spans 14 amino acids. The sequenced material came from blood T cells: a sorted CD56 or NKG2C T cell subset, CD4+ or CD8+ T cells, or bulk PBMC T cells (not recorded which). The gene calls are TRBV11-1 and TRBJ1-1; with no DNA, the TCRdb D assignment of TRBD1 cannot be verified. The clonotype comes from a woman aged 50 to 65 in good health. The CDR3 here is CASNPTGRGTEAFF.